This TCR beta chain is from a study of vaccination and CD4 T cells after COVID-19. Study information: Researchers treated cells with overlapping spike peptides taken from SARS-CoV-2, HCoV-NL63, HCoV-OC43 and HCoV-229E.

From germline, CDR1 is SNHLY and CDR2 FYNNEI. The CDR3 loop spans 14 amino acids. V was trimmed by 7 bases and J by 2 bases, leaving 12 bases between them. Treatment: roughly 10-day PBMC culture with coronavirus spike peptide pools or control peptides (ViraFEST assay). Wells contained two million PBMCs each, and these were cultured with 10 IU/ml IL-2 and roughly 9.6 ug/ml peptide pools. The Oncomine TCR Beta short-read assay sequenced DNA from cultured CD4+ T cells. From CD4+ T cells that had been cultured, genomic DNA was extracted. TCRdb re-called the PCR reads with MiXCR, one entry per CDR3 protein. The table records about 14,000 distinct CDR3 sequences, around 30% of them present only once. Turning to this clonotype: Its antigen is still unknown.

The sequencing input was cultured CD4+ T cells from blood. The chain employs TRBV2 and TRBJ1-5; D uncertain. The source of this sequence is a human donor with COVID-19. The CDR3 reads CASTLDNGNQPQHF. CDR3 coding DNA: TGTGCCAGCACTTTAGACAATGGCAATCAGCCCCAGCATTTT.